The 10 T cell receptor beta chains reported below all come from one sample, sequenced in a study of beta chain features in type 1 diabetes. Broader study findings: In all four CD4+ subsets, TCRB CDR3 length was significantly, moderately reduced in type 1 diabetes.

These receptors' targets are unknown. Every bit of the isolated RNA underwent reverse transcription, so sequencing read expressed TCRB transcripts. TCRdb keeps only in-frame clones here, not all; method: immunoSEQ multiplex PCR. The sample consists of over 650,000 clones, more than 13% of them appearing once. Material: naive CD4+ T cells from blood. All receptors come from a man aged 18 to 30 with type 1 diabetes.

In DNA, the CDR3 is TGTGCCAGCAGACGAGGGGGACTAGCGTTGGATACGCAGTATTTT. Translated, it gives CASRRGGLALDTQYF. The V gene is TRBV27, the J gene TRBJ2-3, with TRBD2 identical over 10 bases. CDR1 and CDR2 (germline): MNHEY, SMNVEV (reference sequence). CDR3 length equals 15 residues. Trimming took 6 bases from V and 6 from J; bases not matched to a gene: 9.

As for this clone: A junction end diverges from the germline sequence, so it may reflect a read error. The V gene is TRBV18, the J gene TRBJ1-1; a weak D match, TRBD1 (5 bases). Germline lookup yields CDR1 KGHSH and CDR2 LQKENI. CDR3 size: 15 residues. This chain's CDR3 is CASSPGEFTGRSICF. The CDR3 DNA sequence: TGTGCCAGCTCACCAGGCGAGTTCACGGGACGGTCAATTTGCTTT. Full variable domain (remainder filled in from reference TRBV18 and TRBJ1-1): NAGVMQNPRHLVRRRGQEARLRCSPMKGHSHVYWYRQLPEEGLKFMVYLQKENIIDESGMPKERFSAEFPKEGPSILRIQQVVRGDSAAYFCASSPGEFTGRSICFGQGTRLTVV.

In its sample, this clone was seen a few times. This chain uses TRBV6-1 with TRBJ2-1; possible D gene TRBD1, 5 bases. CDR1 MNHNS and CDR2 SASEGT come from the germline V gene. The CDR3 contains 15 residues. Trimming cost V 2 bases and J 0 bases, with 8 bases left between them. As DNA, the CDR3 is TGTGCCAGCAGTGAACAGGGCTTCTCCTACAATGAGCAGTTCTTC. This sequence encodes CASSEQGFSYNEQFF.

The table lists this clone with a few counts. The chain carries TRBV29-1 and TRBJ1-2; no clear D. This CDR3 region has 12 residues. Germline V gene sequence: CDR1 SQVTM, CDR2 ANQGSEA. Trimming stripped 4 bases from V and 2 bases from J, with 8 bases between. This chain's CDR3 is CSVVPANYGYTF. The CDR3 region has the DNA TGCAGCGTTGTTCCAGCGAACTATGGCTACACCTTC.

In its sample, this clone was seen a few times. In DNA, the CDR3 is TGTGCCAGCAGCGTAGCCAGGGGTGCGCACGAGCAGTACTTC. Protein sequence: CASSVARGAHEQYF. The chain employs TRBV9 and TRBJ2-7, with D tentatively TRBD1 (6 bases). This CDR3 is built from 14 residues. V shed 0 bases and J shed 5 bases, with 12 bases lying between them. CDR1 is SGDLS and CDR2 is YYNGEE in the germline V gene.

The chain's CDR3 is CASSEGQSYYNEQFF. CDR3 DNA sequence: TGTGCCAGCAGTGAAGGTCAGTCCTACTACAATGAGCAGTTCTTC. The chain recombines TRBV6-4 with TRBJ2-1; no clear D. The V gene's germline CDR1 is MRHNA and CDR2 SNTAGT. Between the trimmed V and J ends, which lost 3 bases and 3 bases, there was a span of 12 bases. CDR3 length: 15 residues.

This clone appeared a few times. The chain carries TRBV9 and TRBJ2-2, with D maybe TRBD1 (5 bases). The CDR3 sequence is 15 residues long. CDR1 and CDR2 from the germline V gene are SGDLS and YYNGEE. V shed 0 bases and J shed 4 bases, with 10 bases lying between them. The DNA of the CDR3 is TGTGCCAGCAGCGTAGGACAGCCCAGCACCGGGGAGCTGTTTTTT. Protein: CASSVGQPSTGELFF. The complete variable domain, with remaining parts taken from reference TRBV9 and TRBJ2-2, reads DSGVTQTPKHLITATGQRVTLRCSPRSGDLSVYWYQQSLDQGLQFLIQYYNGEERAKGNILERFSAQQFPDLHSELNLSSLELGDSALYFCASSVGQPSTGELFFGEGSRLTVL.

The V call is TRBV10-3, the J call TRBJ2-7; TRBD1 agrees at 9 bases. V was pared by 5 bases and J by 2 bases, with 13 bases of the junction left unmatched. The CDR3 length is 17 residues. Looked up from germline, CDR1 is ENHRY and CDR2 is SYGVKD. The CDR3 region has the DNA TGTGCCATCAGTCACGGACAGGGGACACCCAGGACCTACGAGCAGTACTTC. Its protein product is CAISHGQGTPRTYEQYF.

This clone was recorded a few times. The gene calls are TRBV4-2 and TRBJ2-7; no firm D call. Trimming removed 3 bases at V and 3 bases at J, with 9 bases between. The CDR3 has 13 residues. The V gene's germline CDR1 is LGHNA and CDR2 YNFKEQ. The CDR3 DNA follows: TGTGCCAGCAGCCAGCTCGTCCTCTACGAGCAGTACTTC. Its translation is CASSQLVLYEQYF.

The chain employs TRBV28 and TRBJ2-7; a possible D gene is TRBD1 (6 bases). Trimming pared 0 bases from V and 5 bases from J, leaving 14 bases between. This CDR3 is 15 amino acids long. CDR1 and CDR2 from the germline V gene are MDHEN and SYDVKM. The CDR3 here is CASSLWAPEGDEQYF. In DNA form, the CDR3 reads TGTGCCAGCAGTTTATGGGCCCCTGAGGGGGACGAGCAGTACTTC.